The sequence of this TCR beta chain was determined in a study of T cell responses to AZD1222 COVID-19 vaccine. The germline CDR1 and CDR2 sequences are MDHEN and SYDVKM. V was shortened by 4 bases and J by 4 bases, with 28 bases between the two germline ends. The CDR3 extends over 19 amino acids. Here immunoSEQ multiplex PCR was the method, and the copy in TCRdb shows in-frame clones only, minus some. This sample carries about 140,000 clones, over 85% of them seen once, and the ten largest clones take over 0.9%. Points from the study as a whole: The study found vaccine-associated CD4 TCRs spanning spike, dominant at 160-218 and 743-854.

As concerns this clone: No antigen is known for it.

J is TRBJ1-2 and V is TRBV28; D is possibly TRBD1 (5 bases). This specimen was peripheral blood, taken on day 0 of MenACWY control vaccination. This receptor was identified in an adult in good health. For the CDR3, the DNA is TGTGCCAGCAGTTCCGATGCGATGGGGACGGCCGAGACCTCCTATGGCTACACCTTC. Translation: CASSSDAMGTAETSYGYTF.